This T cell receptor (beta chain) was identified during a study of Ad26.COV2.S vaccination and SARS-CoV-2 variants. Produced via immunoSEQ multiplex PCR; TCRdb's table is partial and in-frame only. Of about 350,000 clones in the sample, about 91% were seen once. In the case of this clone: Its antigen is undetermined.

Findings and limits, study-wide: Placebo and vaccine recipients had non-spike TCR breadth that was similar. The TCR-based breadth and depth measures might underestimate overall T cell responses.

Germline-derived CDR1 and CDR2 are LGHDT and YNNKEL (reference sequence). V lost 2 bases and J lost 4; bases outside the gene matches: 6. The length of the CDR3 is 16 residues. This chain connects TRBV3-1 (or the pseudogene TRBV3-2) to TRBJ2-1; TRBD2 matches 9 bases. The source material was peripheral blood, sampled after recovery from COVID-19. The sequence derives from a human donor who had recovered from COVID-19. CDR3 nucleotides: TGTGCCAGCAGCCAAATAGGTCTAGCGGGGTACAATGAGCAGTTCTTC. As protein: CASSQIGLAGYNEQFF.